Sequencing of this T cell receptor (beta chain) was carried out in a study of molecular identifiers for immune sequencing clone quantification. Regarding the study as a whole: Clones above 20 RNA copies contained over 98% of effector molecules but under 1% of naive ones.

Details on this clonotype: Its antigen is not identified.

The CDR3 spans 15 residues. Trimming stripped 1 base from V and 0 bases from J, with 9 bases between. The germline V gene has CDR1 SGHAT and CDR2 FQNNGV. MiXCR, applied by TCRdb to the PCR reads, yields one record per CDR3 protein. The top ten clones hold roughly 0.8% of a sample with some 320,000 distinct CDR3 sequences, around 21% of them seen once. The TCR comes from a human donor in good health. Some libraries in this study had Jurkat cell RNA spiked in. The rearrangement uses TRBV11-2 and TRBJ2-5; D gene uncertain. Specimen: naive CD8+ T cells from blood, with Jurkat cell RNA spiked in. Subset in this sample: FACS-sorted CD8+CD4-CCR7+CD45RA+ naive T cells. The CDR3, as DNA: TGTGCCAGCAGCTTAGTTGGAACAGACCAAGAGACCCAGTACTTC. It translates to CASSLVGTDQETQYF.